The TCR beta chain under discussion was sequenced for a study of blood T cells in healthy people across ages. In terms of origin and age, donors were healthy Caucasian individuals from Russia aged 6 to 90. Points on this clonotype: This clone may be a read error of a much larger clone one base away.

Germline V gene lookup returns CDR1 SGHRS and CDR2 YFSETQ. There are 15 residues in the CDR3. For the second PCR, which ran for 7 to 11 cycles, a sample-barcoded 5' primer and a J-beta primer mix were used. From the 5' RACE reads, TCRdb called clonotypes with MiXCR, one entry per CDR3 protein. The table lists roughly 1.5 million distinct CDR3 sequences, approximately 43% of them singletons. This TCR was sampled from a woman between 18 and 29 years old in good health. Sample: blood. The rearrangement uses TRBV5-1 and TRBJ2-5, with 7 bases fitting TRBD2. CDR3 coding DNA: TGCTCCAGCAGCCTTAATGGACTAGACCAAGAGACCCAGTACTTC. It is translated as CSSSLNGLDQETQYF.